The 30 T cell receptor beta chains below all came from one sample that was sequenced in a study of early T cells in non-severe SARS-CoV-2 infection. TCRdb called the 5' RACE reads again in MiXCR, with one record for every CDR3 protein. This sample has about 98,000 distinct CDR3 sequences; around 13% occur once, and the top ten carry over 5%. Sequencing was performed on whole blood. Receptor source: an adult who was a healthcare worker with PCR-confirmed SARS-CoV-2 infection or an uninfected control (not recorded which).

V usage is TRBV7-8 and J usage is TRBJ2-7; D ambiguous. The germline gives CDR1 SGHVS, CDR2 FQNEAQ. The CDR3 extends over 12 amino acids. V was trimmed by 1 base and J by 5 bases, leaving 6 bases between them. Here the CDR3 DNA reads TGTGCCAGCAGCTTAGTTGAGAACGAGCAGTACTTC. It codes for CASSLVENEQYF.

This chain links TRBV7-9 with TRBJ2-3; unclear D gene. Trimming left V 7 bases short and J 2 bases short, with 13 bases between. The CDR3 runs to 14 residues. Germline CDR1 reads SEHNR; CDR2 reads FQNEAQ (reference sequence). CDR3 DNA: TGTGCCAGCACTTTGGACGGGTCCACAGATACGCAGTATTTT. Translation gives CASTLDGSTDTQYF.

A few counts support this clonotype. The CDR3 sequence: CASSFRRNTEAFF. The CDR3 DNA reads as TGTGCCAGCAGTTTTCGGCGTAACACTGAAGCTTTCTTT. This rearrangement joins TRBV28 to TRBJ1-1, with D uncertain. Trimming left V 3 bases short and J 2 bases short, with 7 bases between. The germline CDR1 and CDR2 sequences are MDHEN and SYDVKM. This CDR3 spans 13 amino acids. The full variable domain, completed using reference TRBV28 and TRBJ1-1, is DVKVTQSSRYLVKRTGEKVFLECVQDMDHENMFWYRQDPGLGLRLIYFSYDVKMKEKGDIPEGYSVSREKKERFSLILESASTNQTSMYLCASSFRRNTEAFFGQGTRLTVV.

The chain recombines TRBV11-3 with TRBJ2-1; D call uncertain. Trimming stripped 5 bases from V and 6 bases from J, with 11 bases between. Germline V gene lookup returns CDR1 SGHNT and CDR2 YENEEA. The CDR3 is 13 amino acids. CDR3 nucleotide sequence: TGTGCCAGCAGCGCTACATTTGGCAATGAGCAGTTCTTC. Amino acids: CASSATFGNEQFF.

The chain joins TRBV30 to TRBJ1-1; no definite D call. This CDR3 region has 11 residues. CDR1 and CDR2 from the germline V gene are GTSNPN and SVGIG (reference sequence). V was pared by 5 bases and J by 4 bases, with 8 bases between. The CDR3: CAWSASTEAFF. The CDR3 DNA sequence: TGTGCCTGGTCGGCGAGCACTGAAGCTTTCTTT.

This clonotype has a count of ten or more. V gene TRBV7-2 combines with J gene TRBJ1-5; D might be TRBD1 (5 bases). Trimming pared 1 base from V and 8 bases from J, leaving 15 bases between. The CDR3 consists of 15 residues. Looked up from germline, CDR1 is SGHTA and CDR2 is FQGNSA. The CDR3 DNA is TGTGCCAGCAGCTTAGTATACGGGGCCGGAGAGCCCCAGCATTTT. Translating it yields CASSLVYGAGEPQHF.

This rearrangement joins TRBV28 to TRBJ2-5, with 8 nucleotides matching TRBD2. Looked up from germline, CDR1 is MDHEN and CDR2 is SYDVKM. The CDR3 covers 13 residues. Losses at the gene ends were 6 bases for V and 4 bases for J; bases not matched to a gene: 4. The CDR3, as DNA: TGTGCCAGCAGAAGAGCGGGAGTAGAGACCCAGTACTTC. Its protein product is CASRRAGVETQYF.

Only a few counts were recorded for this clonotype. The CDR3 DNA follows: TGCGCCACTCGGGCAGGGAGGCTTCAAGAGACCCAGTACTTC. Its translation: CATRAGRLQETQYF. This chain joins TRBV10-2 and TRBJ2-5, with D perhaps TRBD2 (6 bases). Germline CDR1 reads WSHSY; CDR2 reads SAAADI. The length of the CDR3 is 14 residues. Trimming left V 10 bases short and J 2 bases short, with 17 bases between.

In its sample, this clonotype was seen a few times. The V and J genes are TRBV3-1 and TRBJ1-1, with 8 bases that match TRBD1. V shed 4 bases and J 9 bases; nucleotides not matched to a gene: 7. This CDR3 spans 13 amino acids. Germline loops: CDR1 LGHDT, CDR2 YNNKEL (reference sequence). The DNA for the CDR3 is TGTGCCAGCAGCCCAGGGACAGGAGGACAAGCTTTCTTT. It codes for CASSPGTGGQAFF.

The gene calls are TRBV4-1 and TRBJ2-5, with D tentatively TRBD2 (6 bases). The CDR3 spans 13 residues. V lost 8 bases and J 1 base, leaving 11 bases between the germline ends. In germline, CDR1 is MGHRA, CDR2 YSYEKL. CDR3 loop: CASGGGIQETQYF. The CDR3 DNA reads TGCGCCAGCGGGGGAGGAATCCAAGAGACCCAGTACTTC.

This clonotype was seen a few times. The chain combines TRBV3-1 with TRBJ2-1; a weak D match, TRBD2 (5 bases). The CDR3 has 14 residues. V was shortened by 4 bases and J by 8 bases, with 15 bases between the two germline ends. Germline CDR1 LGHDT, CDR2 YNNKEL (reference sequence). The CDR3, as DNA: TGTGCCAGCAGCCCAGGTGCTAGCAAGGATGAGCAGTTCTTC. This encodes CASSPGASKDEQFF.

This clonotype turned up a few times. This rearrangement joins TRBV19 to TRBJ1-1, with 7 bases matching TRBD1. Looked up from germline, CDR1 is LNHDA and CDR2 is SQIVND (reference sequence). The CDR3 covers 14 residues. V lost 5 bases to trimming and J lost 4 bases; unmatched junction nucleotides: 7. CDR3 DNA sequence: TGTGCCAGTAGTCCGACAGGGAAGGGCACTGAAGCTTTCTTT. Protein: CASSPTGKGTEAFF.

This clonotype turned up a few times. CDR3 protein: CASSQTSDSYNEQFF. For the CDR3, the DNA is TGTGCCAGCAGCCAGACTAGCGACTCCTACAATGAGCAGTTCTTC. V gene TRBV7-3 combines with J gene TRBJ2-1; 8 nucleotides agree with TRBD2. V dropped 5 bases and J dropped 0; count of bases not matched to a gene: 3. Germline V gene sequence: CDR1 SGHTA, CDR2 FQGTGA. The CDR3 totals 15 residues.

This clonotype was seen only a few times. The gene calls are TRBV3-1 and TRBJ1-5; D unresolved. Germline V gene sequence: CDR1 LGHDT, CDR2 YNNKEL (reference sequence). The CDR3 totals 12 residues. V was clipped by 1 base and J by 7 bases, with 5 bases between them. The CDR3 sequence: CASSQGIQPQHF. DNA of the CDR3: TGTGCCAGCAGCCAAGGAATCCAGCCCCAGCATTTT.

This chain connects TRBV4-1 to TRBJ2-1, with TRBD2 matching 8 bases. Germline V gene sequence: CDR1 MGHRA, CDR2 YSYEKL. This CDR3 is 17 amino acids long. V lost 4 bases, J lost 3 bases, and 11 bases stayed unmatched. The CDR3 coding sequence is TGCGCCAGCAGCCCCACTAGCGGCCCTACGGGCTACAATGAGCAGTTCTTC. As protein: CASSPTSGPTGYNEQFF.

This clonotype occurred a few times. The J gene is TRBJ2-6, the V gene TRBV19, with D maybe TRBD1 (5 bases). Deletions cut 6 bases from V and 0 bases from J, with 12 bases between. Germline lookup yields CDR1 LNHDA and CDR2 SQIVND (reference sequence). The CDR3 runs 16 residues. Written as DNA, the CDR3 is TGTGCCAGTAGGGGCCAGGGTCTCTCTGGGGCCAACGTCCTGACTTTC. Translation gives CASRGQGLSGANVLTF.

This clonotype was seen ten or more times. The V and J genes are TRBV28 and TRBJ1-3; D may be TRBD1 (5 bases). Germline assignment: CDR1 MDHEN and CDR2 SYDVKM. The CDR3 has 15 residues. Trimming stripped 8 bases from V and 2 bases from J, with 16 bases between. In nucleotides, the CDR3 is TGTGCCAGCTGGGACCCTAATGGGACTGGAAACACCATATATTTT. This translates into CASWDPNGTGNTIYF.

This clonotype was observed a handful of times. The rearrangement joins TRBV10-1 to TRBJ2-7; D tentatively fits TRBD1 or TRBD2 (5 bases each). Germline-derived CDR1 and CDR2 are WNHNN and SYGVQD (reference sequence). The V and J ends lost 4 bases and 6 bases respectively, with 16 bases between them. CDR3 length equals 14 residues. The CDR3 region is CASSVAGTGAEQYF. DNA of the CDR3: TGCGCCAGCAGTGTCGCCGGGACCGGGGCCGAGCAGTACTTC.

The rearrangement uses TRBV7-2 and TRBJ2-7, with 9 bases matching TRBD1. V dropped 5 bases and J dropped 2; count of bases not matched to a gene: 16. This CDR3 contains 18 residues. CDR1 SGHTA and CDR2 FQGNSA come from the germline V gene. CDR3 sequence reads: CASSLTTLPGQGPYEQYF. The CDR3 region has the DNA TGTGCCAGCAGCCTAACCACCCTTCCGGGACAGGGCCCCTACGAGCAGTACTTC.

This clonotype was detected a few times. The genes are TRBV6-2 or TRBV6-3 and TRBJ2-1; the D is unclear. The CDR3 is made up of 13 amino acids. V was trimmed by 6 bases and J by 4 bases, leaving 10 bases between them. Germline CDR1 is MNHEY and CDR2 is SVGEGT. The CDR3 spells CASSTDDYNEQFF. The CDR3 DNA follows: TGTGCCAGCAGCACGGACGATTACAATGAGCAGTTCTTC.

In this sample, this clonotype turned up many times. The chain joins TRBV5-1 to TRBJ1-2; D remains ambiguous. V lost 5 bases and J lost 0, with 14 bases in between. From germline, CDR1 is SGHRS and CDR2 YFSETQ. The CDR3 sequence is 15 residues long. The CDR3 region is CASRKDPEANYGYTF. The CDR3 region has the DNA TGCGCCAGCAGAAAAGACCCAGAAGCTAACTATGGCTACACCTTC.

This clonotype was observed at least ten times. V gene TRBV4-1 combines with J gene TRBJ1-6; D is unresolved. V dropped 1 base and J dropped 8 bases, with 21 bases sitting between them. This CDR3 has 18 residues. Looked up from germline, CDR1 is MGHRA and CDR2 is YSYEKL. The CDR3 spells CASSQVSGVGYFYSPLHF. CDR3 coding DNA: TGCGCCAGCAGCCAAGTTTCCGGTGTGGGCTATTTCTATTCACCCCTCCACTTT.

This clonotype appeared many times. The gene calls are TRBV19 and TRBJ2-6, with D possibly matching TRBD2 (6 bases). Looked up from germline, CDR1 is LNHDA and CDR2 is SQIVND (reference sequence). This CDR3 has 15 residues. With 5 bases removed from V and 1 base from J, the gap between germline ends came to 9 bases. The CDR3 nucleotides are TGTGCCAGTAGTCGGGAGTTATCTGGGGCCAACGTCCTGACTTTC. Protein: CASSRELSGANVLTF.

This clonotype was counted ten times or more. The chain carries TRBV6-5 and TRBJ2-7, with 11 bases matching TRBD1. The V gene end was trimmed by 5 bases and the J gene end by 5 bases; junction bases not matched to a gene: 5. Germline CDR1 MNHEY, CDR2 SVGAGI. This CDR3 spans 14 amino acids. The CDR3 here is CASSPDRGRDEQYF. CDR3 nucleotides: TGTGCCAGCAGTCCGGACAGGGGGCGCGACGAGCAGTACTTC.

The gene calls are TRBV19 and TRBJ2-3; D is ambiguous. CDR1 is LNHDA and CDR2 is SQIVND in the germline V gene (reference sequence). This CDR3 comprises 13 residues. The V gene lost 3 bases and the J gene lost 6 bases, with 10 bases spanning the gap. This chain's CDR3 is CASSILHGDTQYF. The CDR3 coding sequence is TGTGCCAGTAGTATCCTTCACGGGGATACGCAGTATTTT.

At least ten counts were recorded for this clonotype. This chain connects TRBV12-3 or TRBV12-4 to TRBJ2-3; D uncertain. The CDR3 is 12 residues long. The germline V and J ends were trimmed by 5 bases and 6 bases, with 9 bases remaining between them. Here the CDR3 reads CASSTHTDTQYF. CDR3 bases: TGTGCCAGCAGTACCCATACCGATACGCAGTATTTT.

The chain combines TRBV12-3 or TRBV12-4 with TRBJ2-7, with 10 bases matching TRBD2. J was trimmed by 2 bases and V by 5 bases; bases with no gene match: 3. The CDR3 has 14 residues. The CDR3 nucleotides read TGTGCCAGCAGTACTAGCGGGATAACCTACGAGCAGTACTTC. Translating gives CASSTSGITYEQYF.

This clonotype was counted many times. This chain joins TRBV12-3 or TRBV12-4 and TRBJ2-1; 9 bases are a match to TRBD1. Trimming removed 1 base from V and 9 bases from J; junction bases left unmatched: 4. CDR3 length: 14 amino acids. Here the CDR3 DNA reads TGTGCCAGCAGTTTAGGGACAGGGGATGGTGAGCAGTTCTTC. Protein sequence: CASSLGTGDGEQFF.

This clonotype has ten or more counts. Written as DNA, the CDR3 is TGTGCCAGCAGCGGAGGACTAGCGGAGGGGGAAAACATTCAGTACTTC. It codes for CASSGGLAEGENIQYF. The chain has TRBV11-2 and TRBJ2-4, with 10 nucleotides matching TRBD2. The CDR3 spans 16 residues. The trim removed 5 bases at V and 5 bases at J, leaving 9 bases unmatched. Looked up from germline, CDR1 is SGHAT and CDR2 is FQNNGV. Full variable domain (remainder filled in from reference TRBV11-2 and TRBJ2-4): EAGVAQSPRYKIIEKRQSVAFWCNPISGHATLYWYQQILGQGPKLLIQFQNNGVVDDSQLPKDRFSAERLKGVDSTLKIQPAKLEDSAVYLCASSGGLAEGENIQYFGAGTRLSVL.

With regard to this clonotype: A single base separates this from a much larger clone, so it may be a read error. CDR3 protein: CIAGPREETQYF. CDR3 nucleotides: TGCATCGCAGGACCGCGGGAAGAGACCCAGTACTTC. J is TRBJ2-5 and V is TRBV29-1; possibly TRBD2 for D (5 bases). The CDR3 spans 12 residues. Germline CDR1 is SQVTM and CDR2 is ANQGSEA.